One and the same sample provided the 5 T cell receptor beta chains below, sequenced in a study of cytomegalovirus exposure and HLA in healthy donors. A multiplex PCR was run with 60 Vbeta primers and 13 Jbeta primers. The repertoire was sequenced with immunoSEQ multiplex PCR; TCRdb's copy has only in-frame clones and lacks some. The data contain 170,000 or so clones, over 75% of them seen just once; the ten biggest clones take up under 2%. Sequenced sample: PBMCs. These receptors were taken from a woman aged 25-40 years in good health and CMV-seronegative.

V gene TRBV15 combines with J gene TRBJ2-1; 9 bases fit TRBD2. The CDR3 covers 15 residues. The V and J ends lost 2 bases and 9 bases, in that order; junction bases with no gene match: 8. Germline V gene data show CDR1 as LNHNV and CDR2 as YYDKDF (reference sequence). CDR3 DNA sequence: TGTGCCACCAGCAGAACCGGGACTAGCTTCGGTGAGCAGTTCTTC. It codes for CATSRTGTSFGEQFF.

This CDR3 is CASRYPQGAGGKLFF. The CDR3 DNA sequence: TGTGCCAGCAGATATCCACAGGGCGCGGGGGGAAAACTGTTTTTT. The chain is built from TRBV6-1 and TRBJ1-4; D possibly corresponds to TRBD1 (6 bases). Germline loops: CDR1 MNHNS, CDR2 SASEGT. The V and J ends lost 6 bases and 10 bases respectively, with 21 bases between them. The CDR3 is 15 amino acids.

This clone is a singleton in its sample. The chain has TRBV7-8 and TRBJ1-2, with 7 positions matching TRBD1. V lost 5 bases and J lost 4; bases outside the gene matches: 10. The CDR3 has 15 amino acids. Germline CDR1 and CDR2: SGHVS and FQNEAQ. CDR3: CASSTGGTEFYGYTF. In DNA form, the CDR3 reads TGTGCCAGCAGCACCGGAGGGACAGAATTCTATGGCTACACCTTC.

This chain connects TRBV27 to TRBJ1-2; D perhaps matches TRBD1 (6 bases). Germline V gene lookup returns CDR1 MNHEY and CDR2 SMNVEV (reference sequence). V dropped 5 bases and J dropped 2 bases, with 15 bases sitting between them. The CDR3 sequence is 15 residues long. The CDR3 DNA reads as TGTGCCAGCAGTCCCGGGACACGCAAGAACTATGGCTACACCTTC. Amino acid sequence: CASSPGTRKNYGYTF.

The gene calls are TRBV11-1 and TRBJ2-5, with 8 nucleotides matching TRBD1. Germline V lookup: CDR1 SGHAT, CDR2 FQDESV (reference sequence). The CDR3 has 16 residues. V was clipped by 5 bases and J by 3 bases; unmatched bases: 11. CDR3 loop: CASSRGQGYQEETQYF. CDR3 nucleotide sequence: TGTGCCAGCAGCCGCGGACAGGGATACCAAGAAGAGACCCAGTACTTC.